The rows below give T cell receptor beta chains drawn from one sample of a study of blood T cell repertoires in COVID-19. Sequencing was performed with immunoSEQ multiplex PCR; in TCRdb, only in-frame clones are kept and a portion is missing. The data contain about 340,000 clones, 80% to 90% of them singletons. Sequenced input: peripheral blood. These receptors originate from a man younger than 40 with active or convalescent COVID-19. CDR3s include the opening cysteine and the closing phenylalanine or tryptophan. A D gene is named only where the DNA matches it firmly. Size tells how often a clone was seen (once, few, many) or the class of an expanded clone, and some rows leave it out.

-	TRBV7-9	TRBD1	TRBJ2-4	CASSYGTGGPQYF	TGTGCCAGCAGCTATGGTACAGGGGGGCCTCAGTACTTC
once	TRBV18	-	TRBJ2-3	CASSPYPRDTQYF	TGTGCCAGCTCACCATACCCCCGGGATACGCAGTATTTT
few	TRBV4-3	TRBD2	TRBJ2-3	CASSPQGWLAGGDTQYF	TGCGCCAGCAGCCCCCAAGGGTGGCTAGCGGGGGGAGATACGCAGTATTTT
-	TRBV27	-	TRBJ2-1	CASNQGRTYNEQFF	TGTGCCAGCAATCAGGGTCGGACCTACAATGAGCAGTTCTTC
-	TRBV11-1	-	TRBJ2-7	CASSHPGVSSYEQYF	TGTGCCAGCAGCCATCCGGGGGTGAGCTCCTACGAGCAGTACTTC
-	TRBV5-4	-	TRBJ2-7	CASSLRGLLDEQYF	TGTGCCAGCAGCTTGAGGGGCCTCCTAGACGAGCAGTACTTC
-	TRBV18	TRBD1	TRBJ1-3	CASSPWTGPGGTIYF	TGTGCCAGCTCACCGTGGACAGGCCCAGGAGGCACCATATATTTT
-	TRBV20-1	TRBD2	TRBJ2-7	CSASPLAGGAYEQYF	TGCAGTGCTAGTCCTCTAGCGGGAGGTGCCTACGAGCAGTACTTC
-	TRBV5-8	-	TRBJ1-5	CASSWTVDSNQPQHF	TGTGCCAGCAGCTGGACAGTAGATAGCAATCAGCCCCAGCATTTT
-	TRBV28	TRBD1	TRBJ1-1	CASSQTGSTEAFF	TGTGCCAGCAGCCAGACAGGGAGCACTGAAGCTTTCTTT
-	TRBV10-3	TRBD2	TRBJ2-1	CAITSGLAENNEQFF	TGTGCCATCACGTCGGGACTAGCGGAAAACAATGAGCAGTTCTTC
-	TRBV6-5	TRBD1	TRBJ1-5	CASSRDRGLRPQHF	TGTGCCAGCAGCCGGGACAGGGGGCTGCGGCCCCAGCATTTT
once	TRBV7-8	TRBD2	TRBJ2-1	CASSKSGGLYNEQFF	TGTGCCAGCAGCAAAAGCGGGGGCCTATACAATGAGCAGTTCTTC
-	TRBV4-1	-	TRBJ2-7	CASSRGGTSYEQYF	TGCGCCAGCAGCCGGGGAGGCACTTCCTACGAGCAGTACTTC
-	TRBV9	TRBD1	TRBJ1-4	CASSPGTGRAEKLFF	TGTGCCAGCAGCCCCGGGACAGGGAGAGCTGAAAAACTGTTTTTT
once	TRBV7-2	-	TRBJ2-3	CASSLTRSADTQYF	TGTGCCAGCAGCTTAACCCGGTCTGCGGATACGCAGTATTTT
-	TRBV6-4	TRBD1	TRBJ2-4	CAREQGGLAKNIQYF	TGTGCCAGGGAACAGGGGGGACTAGCCAAAAACATTCAGTACTTC
-	TRBV10-3	TRBD1	TRBJ1-4	CATGQGDEKLFF	TGTGCCACTGGACAGGGGGATGAAAAACTGTTTTTT
-	TRBV4-1	TRBD1	TRBJ2-7	CASSPGQGPSYEQYF	TGCGCCAGCAGCCCGGGACAGGGGCCCTCCTACGAGCAGTACTTC
-	TRBV11-1	TRBD1	TRBJ1-2	CASSRYSDRGYGYTF	TGTGCCAGCAGCCGTTATTCTGACAGGGGATATGGCTACACCTTC
-	TRBV15	-	TRBJ2-6	CATSYWANVLTF	TGTGCCACCTCTTACTGGGCCAACGTCCTGACTTTC
-	TRBV18	TRBD1	TRBJ1-5	CASSPGGQGERQPQHF	TGTGCCAGCTCACCTGGCGGACAGGGTGAGCGACAGCCCCAGCATTTT
-	TRBV19	-	TRBJ2-7	CASSIRLNPYEQYF	TGTGCCAGTAGTATTCGGTTGAACCCCTACGAGCAGTACTTC
few	TRBV27	TRBD2	TRBJ2-5	CASSLVPSGVQETQYF	TGTGCCAGCAGTTTAGTCCCTAGCGGGGTTCAAGAGACCCAGTACTTC
-	TRBV3-1/TRBV3-2	-	TRBJ1-6	CASSFGQLNSPLHF	TGTGCCAGCAGCTTCGGACAGCTGAATTCACCCCTCCACTTT